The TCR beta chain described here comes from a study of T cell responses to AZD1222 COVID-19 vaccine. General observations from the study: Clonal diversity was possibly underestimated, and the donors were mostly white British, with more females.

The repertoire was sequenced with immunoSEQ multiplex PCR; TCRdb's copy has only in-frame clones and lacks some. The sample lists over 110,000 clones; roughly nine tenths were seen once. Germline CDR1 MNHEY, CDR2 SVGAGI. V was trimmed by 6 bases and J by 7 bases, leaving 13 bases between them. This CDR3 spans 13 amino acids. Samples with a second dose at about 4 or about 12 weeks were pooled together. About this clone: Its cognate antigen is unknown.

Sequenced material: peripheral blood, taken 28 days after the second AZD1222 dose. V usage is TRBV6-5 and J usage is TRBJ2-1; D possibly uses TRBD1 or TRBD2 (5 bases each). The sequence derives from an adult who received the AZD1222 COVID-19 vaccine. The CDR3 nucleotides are TGTGCCAGCAGCAGGGACCCCCCGAATGAGCAGTTCTTC. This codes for CASSRDPPNEQFF.